The 29 T cell receptor beta chains below come from one sample, sequenced in a study of breast tumors, draining lymph nodes, adjacent tissues. Axillary draining lymph nodes of breast cancer patients supplied the node samples. MiXCR was run by TCRdb on the multiplex PCR reads, yielding one entry per CDR3 protein. The sample carries 150,000 or so distinct CDR3 sequences, about 34% recorded once. The sample comprised axillary lymph node tissue. Receptor source: a female donor with breast cancer. Some clones in this sample may be carry-over from other donors' samples.

The V gene is TRBV25-1, the J gene TRBJ1-2; no reliable D call. The V and J ends lost 4 bases and 0 bases respectively, with 30 bases between them. Germline CDR1 and CDR2: MGHDK and SYGVNS. This CDR3 comprises 21 residues. This chain's CDR3 is CASSVPFRVAIFLCANYGYTF. The CDR3 coding sequence is TGTGCCAGCAGTGTCCCTTTTAGAGTGGCTATATTCTTATGTGCTAACTATGGCTACACCTTC.

This clonotype was counted ten times or more. V usage is TRBV27 and J usage is TRBJ2-3; D is tentatively TRBD1 or TRBD2 (5 bases each). The CDR3 is made up of 14 amino acids. V gave up 6 bases and J gave up 6 bases, with 16 bases separating them. Germline-derived CDR1 and CDR2 are MNHEY and SMNVEV (reference sequence). CDR3 bases: TGTGCCAGCAGCTTCGGACTTTCAGGGGATACGCAGTATTTT. This encodes CASSFGLSGDTQYF.

This clonotype was seen many times. This chain connects TRBV20-1 to TRBJ1-3; 7 positions match TRBD1. Germline V gene lookup returns CDR1 DFQATT and CDR2 SNEGSKA (reference sequence). This CDR3 comprises 13 residues. Unmatched junction bases numbered 6, after V lost 6 bases and J lost 4 bases. CDR3 nucleotide sequence: TGCAGTGCCCGGGGACAGCGCGGAAACACCATATATTTT. It is translated as CSARGQRGNTIYF.

Worth noting for this clonotype: A read error may produce the germline difference seen at one junction end. This chain connects TRBV6-1 to TRBJ2-3, with TRBD2 matching 12 bases. The CDR3 is 15 amino acids. In germline, CDR1 is MNHNS, CDR2 SASEGT. CDR3 DNA: TGTGCCAGCAGTCAAGCTAGCGGGGGGGCAGATACGCAGTATTTT. It encodes CASSQASGGADTQYF.

This clonotype was seen repeatedly, ten times or more. V usage is TRBV11-1 and J usage is TRBJ2-1, with TRBD1 as a possible D gene (6 bases). The CDR3 runs 12 residues. The germline V and J ends were trimmed by 5 bases and 7 bases, with 9 bases remaining between them. Germline values: CDR1 SGHAT, CDR2 FQDESV (reference sequence). The CDR3 sequence: CASSRGQNEQFF. CDR3 coding DNA: TGTGCCAGCAGCCGAGGACAGAATGAGCAGTTCTTC.

This clonotype was observed at least ten times. V usage is TRBV28 and J usage is TRBJ2-7; 8 bases match TRBD1. Germline lookup yields CDR1 MDHEN and CDR2 SYDVKM. The CDR3 extends over 11 amino acids. The V segment lost 8 bases and the J segment 7 bases; nucleotides outside the gene matches: 4. The CDR3 protein is CASYTGGEQYF. In DNA, the CDR3 is TGTGCCAGCTATACAGGGGGGGAGCAGTACTTC.

This clonotype was seen at least ten times. The rearrangement links TRBV7-2 to TRBJ1-6; 9 bases are a match to TRBD1. The CDR3 runs 15 residues. Germline V CDR1 and CDR2: SGHTA, FQGNSA. After removal of 5 bases from V and 7 bases from J, the junction contained 6 bases not matched to a gene. The CDR3 DNA reads TGTGCCAGCAGCGAGGGGACAGGGAGGAATTCACCCCTCCACTTT. Amino acid sequence: CASSEGTGRNSPLHF.

This clonotype appeared many times. The chain uses TRBV19 and TRBJ2-7; the D gene is possibly TRBD1 (6 bases). The CDR3 contains 15 residues. Germline V gene sequence: CDR1 LNHDA, CDR2 SQIVND (reference sequence). The V and J ends lost 4 bases and 5 bases respectively, with 18 bases between them. The CDR3 protein is CASSSQSTGKHEQYF. The CDR3 DNA reads TGTGCCAGTAGTAGCCAATCTACAGGGAAACACGAGCAGTACTTC.

The chain carries TRBV19 and TRBJ1-1, with D hard to call. The germline gives CDR1 LNHDA, CDR2 SQIVND (reference sequence). This CDR3 has 15 residues. Trimming pared 1 base from V and 3 bases from J, leaving 12 bases between. The CDR3 is CASSIGHLLDTEAFF. The CDR3 nucleotides read TGTGCCAGTAGTATAGGACACCTTTTGGACACTGAAGCTTTCTTT.

The rearrangement uses TRBV19 and TRBJ1-2, with 10 bases aligning to TRBD1. CDR3 size: 16 residues. Trimming at V came to 5 bases and at J to 8 bases, leaving 14 bases not matched to a gene. Germline V lookup: CDR1 LNHDA, CDR2 SQIVND (reference sequence). This chain's CDR3 is CASSSPRGQGWRGYTF. In DNA, the CDR3 is TGTGCCAGTAGTTCCCCCCGGGGACAGGGGTGGAGGGGCTACACCTTC.

The chain couples TRBV6-5 to TRBJ2-7; possibly TRBD1 or TRBD2 for D (5 bases each). Trimming took off 5 bases at V and 2 bases at J, with 25 bases between the two ends. Germline lookup yields CDR1 MNHEY and CDR2 SVGAGI. The CDR3 covers 18 residues. This CDR3 is CASSPRNMGTQNPYEQYF. CDR3 coding DNA: TGTGCCAGCAGTCCCCGTAATATGGGGACCCAAAATCCCTACGAGCAGTACTTC.

A word on this clonotype: This clone may be a read error of a much larger clone one base away. This chain connects TRBV13 to TRBJ2-5; maybe TRBD2 (5 bases). CDR1 and CDR2 from the germline V gene are PRHDT and FYEKMQ (reference sequence). Trimming stripped 5 bases from V and 5 bases from J, with 6 bases between. CDR3 size: 11 residues. The chain's CDR3 is CASSKRETQYF. CDR3 DNA sequence: TGTGCCAGCAGCAAGCGGGAGACCCAGTACTTC.

As concerns this clonotype: Lacking the conserved final phenylalanine or tryptophan, this CDR3 likely reflects a read error. It is unclear where the CDR3 begins or ends on the DNA, so no DNA is shown, and the CDR3 is as TCRdb lists it. The J gene is TRBJ2-6, the V gene TRBV7-2. CDR1 and CDR2 from the germline V gene are SGHTA and FQGNSA. The CDR3 length is 15 residues, termini included. CDR3 amino acids: CASSLFWLGANVLAD.

As concerns this clonotype: Relative to the germline gene, one junction end is altered; a read error may explain this. The chain has TRBV2 and TRBJ1-4, with unresolved D. There are 13 residues in the CDR3. CDR1 and CDR2 from the germline V gene are SNHLY and FYNNEI. CDR3 in amino acids: CASSDVRGEKLFF. CDR3 DNA: TGTGCAAGCAGTGACGTACGGGGTGAAAAACTGTTTTTT. Full variable domain (outside the CDR3, taken from reference TRBV2 and TRBJ1-4): EPEVTQTPSHQVTQMGQEVILRCVPISNHLYFYWYRQILGQKVEFLVSFYNNEISEKSEIFDDQFSVERPDGSNFTLKIRSTKLEDSAMYFCASSDVRGEKLFFGSGTQLSVL.

This clonotype appeared a single time. The chain uses TRBV7-9 and TRBJ1-1; the D is unclear. Looked up from germline, CDR1 is SEHNR and CDR2 is FQNEAQ (reference sequence). Between the trimmed V and J ends, which lost 4 bases and 1 base, there was a span of 10 bases. This CDR3 is 14 amino acids long. The CDR3 DNA is TGTGCCAGCAGCTATACAGTACCGAACACTGAAGCTTTCTTT. This codes for CASSYTVPNTEAFF. The full variable domain, rest sourced from reference TRBV7-9 and TRBJ1-1, is DTGVSQNPRHKITKRGQNVTFRCDPISEHNRLYWYRQTLGQGPEFLTYFQNEAQLEKSRLLSDRFSAERPKGSFSTLEIQRTEQGDSAMYLCASSYTVPNTEAFFGQGTRLTVV.

This clonotype was observed many times. The CDR3 spells CASSYRISYEQYF. The CDR3 DNA is TGTGCCAGCAGCTACAGGATCTCCTACGAGCAGTACTTC. The V and J genes are TRBV6-1 and TRBJ2-7; perhaps TRBD1 as D (5 bases). Germline V CDR1 and CDR2: MNHNS, SASEGT. The CDR3 has 13 amino acids. Trimming shortened V by 6 bases and J by 0 bases, and 9 bases separated the two germline ends.

The chain combines TRBV7-2 with TRBJ2-7; a weak D match, TRBD2 (6 bases). Germline CDR1 is SGHTA and CDR2 is FQGNSA. The CDR3 spans 14 residues. V lost 6 bases and J 1 base, leaving 13 bases between the germline ends. The CDR3 DNA follows: TGTGCCAGCAGTCCGACTAGTGTTTCCTACGAGCAGTACTTC. It is translated as CASSPTSVSYEQYF.

The rearrangement uses TRBV7-8 and TRBJ2-2; 10 bases agree with TRBD2. CDR3 size: 16 residues. V gave up 5 bases and J gave up 2 bases; unmatched junction bases: 5. CDR1 is SGHVS and CDR2 is FQNEAQ in the germline V gene. CDR3 in DNA: TGTGCCAGCAGCGCGAGGACTAGCGGCAACACCGGGGAGCTGTTTTTT. Translating it yields CASSARTSGNTGELFF.

The chain has TRBV7-3 and TRBJ1-4, with D perhaps TRBD1 (5 bases). Trimming cost V 3 bases and J 4 bases, with 15 bases left between them. The CDR3 loop spans 16 amino acids. Germline V gene sequence: CDR1 SGHTA, CDR2 FQGTGA. DNA for the CDR3: TGTGCCAGCAGCTTGCTAGCGGGGGAGGGTAATGAAAAACTGTTTTTT. Amino acids: CASSLLAGEGNEKLFF.

This clonotype has at least ten counts. This chain links TRBV20-1 with TRBJ2-2; 12 nucleotides match TRBD2. Germline CDR1 reads DFQATT; CDR2 reads SNEGSKA (reference sequence). The CDR3 sequence is 16 residues long. The V gene end was trimmed by 0 bases and the J gene end by 7 bases; junction bases not matched to a gene: 6. In DNA form, the CDR3 reads TGCAGTGCTAGAGACCTAGCGGGAGGGCCGAGCGGGGAGCTGTTTTTT. It codes for CSARDLAGGPSGELFF.

Details on this clonotype: One end of the junction fails to match germline, which may point to a read error. The chain joins TRBV5-4 to TRBJ1-6; D perhaps matches TRBD1 (5 bases). In germline, CDR1 is SGHNT, CDR2 YYREEE (reference sequence). The length of the CDR3 is 14 residues. The CDR3 DNA reads as TGTGCCAGCAGCTTGGCGCGGGGGAGAAGAGAAAAACTGTTT. It encodes CASSLARGRREKLF.

There are a few counts of this clonotype. This clone may be a read error of a much larger clone one base away. The chain couples TRBV14 to TRBJ2-7, with D perhaps TRBD1 (6 bases). Germline CDR1 reads SGHDN; CDR2 reads FVKESK. CDR3 length: 14 residues. CDR3 sequence (DNA): TGTGCCAGCAGCCAAGTAAACAGGGTAAACGAGCAGTCCTTC. It encodes CASSQVNRVNEQSF.

In this sample, this clonotype turned up many times. This may come from a read error, since a much larger clone is one base off. The genes are TRBV9 and TRBJ1-6; a possible D gene is TRBD1 (6 bases). The CDR3 spans 15 residues. In germline, CDR1 is SGDLS, CDR2 YYNGEE. CDR3 DNA sequence: TGTGCCAGCAGCGTCACAGGGTTCAGCAATTCACCCCCCCACTTT. It yields the protein CASSVTGFSNSPPHF.

CDR3 nucleotide sequence: TGCAGTGCAACCCATAGCGGGAGAGCAGATACGCAGTATTTT. Protein: CSATHSGRADTQYF. The chain recombines TRBV20-1 with TRBJ2-3; 9 nucleotides line up with TRBD2. CDR1 is DFQATT, CDR2 SNEGSKA, per germline (reference sequence). The V and J ends lost 6 bases and 4 bases, in that order; junction bases with no gene match: 8. This CDR3 comprises 14 residues.

V usage is TRBV5-6 and J usage is TRBJ1-1, with D unresolved. V lost 2 bases, J lost 3 bases, and 14 bases lay in between. This CDR3 region has 15 residues. CDR1 and CDR2 from the germline V gene are SGHDT and YYEEEE. The DNA of the CDR3 is TGTGCCAGCAGCTTCCCCTCCCCCGGGGACACTGAAGCTTTCTTT. Residues: CASSFPSPGDTEAFF.

This clonotype has a single count. The genes are TRBV20-1 and TRBJ2-2; 14 positions match TRBD2. The V gene's germline CDR1 is DFQATT and CDR2 SNEGSKA (reference sequence). Unmatched junction bases numbered 8, after V lost 6 bases and J lost 5 bases. The CDR3 is 16 amino acids. The CDR3 is CSATGLAGERTGELFF. As DNA, the CDR3 is TGCAGTGCCACGGGACTAGCGGGAGAGCGAACCGGGGAGCTGTTTTTT.

This clonotype was seen many times. The genes are TRBV18 and TRBJ1-5, with D maybe TRBD1 (5 bases). Germline CDR1 is KGHSH and CDR2 is LQKENI. This CDR3 has 15 residues. The V and J ends lost 3 bases and 7 bases respectively, with 16 bases between them. The CDR3 protein is CASSPETGGYQPQHF. The DNA of the CDR3 is TGTGCCAGCTCACCCGAGACGGGGGGTTACCAGCCCCAGCATTTT.

This clonotype was counted ten times or more. This rearrangement joins TRBV7-8 to TRBJ2-1, with D perhaps matching TRBD1 (6 bases). Germline V gene sequence: CDR1 SGHVS, CDR2 FQNEAQ. The CDR3 covers 15 residues. Trimming cost V 5 bases and J 10 bases, with 21 bases left between them. The CDR3 sequence is CASSPPRGSLGEQFF. DNA for the CDR3: TGTGCCAGCAGCCCACCCAGGGGTTCTTTAGGGGAGCAGTTCTTC.

The sample holds many counts of this clonotype. J is TRBJ2-1 and V is TRBV5-6; 16 bases align to TRBD2. CDR1 and CDR2 (germline): SGHDT, YYEEEE. The CDR3 has 17 residues. V lost 5 bases and J lost 8; bases outside the gene matches: 10. The CDR3 DNA reads as TGTGCCAGCAGTACCGGGACTAGCGGGAGGGCGGGCGATGAGCAGTTCTTC. Amino acids: CASSTGTSGRAGDEQFF.